This T cell receptor beta chain was recorded in a study of human T cells and chemical hapten exposure. The time point here: patch test 1, 2 weeks after DPC sensitization. Treatment noted: therapeutic diphenylcyclopropenone sensitization with weekly scalp DPC. Unseparated into fractions, whole blood served as the source from which total RNA was extracted. Study results and limitations: Because all patients had alopecia, their immune responses might differ from healthy ones.

The germline gives CDR1 MNHEY, CDR2 SVGEGT. CDR3 length: 13 amino acids. Trimming left V 8 bases short and J 1 base short, with 11 bases between. Original processing notes: Counts of TCRs in each sample centred on a median of about 99,000 and extended from roughly 23,000 to 700,000. MiXCR was run by TCRdb on the RACE reads, yielding one entry per CDR3 protein. Clone size and V and J calls follow TCRdb, not the original study. The profile shows about 83,000 distinct CDR3 sequences, 7% to 8% of them singletons. This clonotype has ten or more counts. Antigen unknown. The chain has TRBV6-2 or TRBV6-3 and TRBJ1-1; D not resolved. Sample: whole blood, taken in connection with sensitization to the hapten diphenylcyclopropenone (DPC). The receptor comes from a woman aged 25 to 39 with alopecia areata. Some clones in this sample may be carry-over from other donors' samples. CDR3 nucleotides: TGTGCCAGCTTGGACTCGGGGAACACTGAAGCTTTCTTT. It yields the protein CASLDSGNTEAFF.